This TCR beta chain was obtained from a study of low-dose radiotherapy and immunotherapy resistance in tumors. Study-wide background: A total of 6.5 Gy was given to Cohort 1 as 0.5 Gy per fraction every 2 weeks. Each patient took aspirin at a dose of 300 mg by mouth once daily over the course of four cycles, with dosing beginning on cycle 1 day 1.

Documented time point: after trial treatment. Sample treatment: LDRT plus nivolumab, ipilimumab, low-dose cyclophosphamide and aspirin (RACIN trial). Donors received nivolumab, ipilimumab, aspirin, low-dose cyclophosphamide and low-dose radiotherapy. This clonotype was seen many times. Alpha and beta chains were covered, as first-strand cDNA relied on TRAV- and TRBV-specific primers. For amplifying TCRs, the PCR ran for about 20 cycles with Phusion, which was used together with a constant-region primer and the adapter on the V primers. Isolated mRNA underwent amplification via in vitro transcription. TCRdb itself ran the reads through MiXCR, one entry per CDR3 protein. The table lists approximately 80,000 distinct CDR3 sequences, 17% of them singletons. The sequenced sample was PBMCs, obtained after low-dose radiotherapy plus immunotherapy. This receptor was taken from a male donor with prostate cancer.

CDR3 bases: TGTGCCAGCAGCCAAGATGGACAGGGATACAATGAGCAGTTCTTC. This encodes CASSQDGQGYNEQFF. This chain uses TRBV3-1 with TRBJ2-1; 8 positions match TRBD1. The J segment lost 4 bases and the V segment lost 0 bases, leaving 2 bases of the junction unmatched. The germline V gene encodes CDR1 LGHDT and CDR2 YNNKEL (reference sequence). This CDR3 is 15 amino acids long.